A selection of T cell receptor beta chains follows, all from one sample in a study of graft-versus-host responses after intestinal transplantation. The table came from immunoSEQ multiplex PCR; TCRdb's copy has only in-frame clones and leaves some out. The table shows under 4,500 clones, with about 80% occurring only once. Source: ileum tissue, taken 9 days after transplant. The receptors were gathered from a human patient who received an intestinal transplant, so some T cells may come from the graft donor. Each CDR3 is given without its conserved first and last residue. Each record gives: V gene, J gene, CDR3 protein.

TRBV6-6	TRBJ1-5	ASSFRTGGNQPQH
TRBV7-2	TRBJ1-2	ASSRPGQTARGYT
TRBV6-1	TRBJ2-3	ASSLSGGGPDTQY
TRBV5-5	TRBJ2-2	ASRPAQRGGNTGELF
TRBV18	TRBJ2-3	ASSPLGGTTDTQY
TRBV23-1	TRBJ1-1	ASHSDTEAF
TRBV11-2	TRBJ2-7	ASSLGLAGMSSYEQY
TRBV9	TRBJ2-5	ASSVALWSGETQY
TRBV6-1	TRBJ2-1	ASSGGAGAYNEQF
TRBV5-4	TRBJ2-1	ASSSSGGVYNEQF
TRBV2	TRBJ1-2	ASSVRREGSYYYGYT
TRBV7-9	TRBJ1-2	ASSLGSEWGARSYGYT
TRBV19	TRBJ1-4	ASKISPVDEKLF
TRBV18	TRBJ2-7	ASSPPDRPGSYEQY
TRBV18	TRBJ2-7	ASSLSTGTDEQY
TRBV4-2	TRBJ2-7	ASSRLATSSYEQY
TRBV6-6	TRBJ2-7	ASSLTATYEQY
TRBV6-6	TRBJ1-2	ASSYSTGGGYGYT
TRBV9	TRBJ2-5	ASSVSSLPQETQY
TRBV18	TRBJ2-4	ASSPFRPVAKNIQY
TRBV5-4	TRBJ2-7	ASSLGGTRQLAQY
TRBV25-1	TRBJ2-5	ASSALGETQY
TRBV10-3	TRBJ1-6	AISESVGGYGSPLH
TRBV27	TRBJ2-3	ASSFFQPPYDTQY
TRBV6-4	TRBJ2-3	ASSVRTGGGTDTQY
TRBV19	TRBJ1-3	ASKGQAGNTIY
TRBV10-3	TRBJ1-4	AISEGISNEKLF
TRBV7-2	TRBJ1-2	ASSSTGGLFYGYT
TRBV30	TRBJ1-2	AWANRVIYGYT
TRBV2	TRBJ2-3	ASRPGNRAGTDTQY
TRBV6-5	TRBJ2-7	ASTGTGLSSYEQY
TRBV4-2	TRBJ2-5	ASSQGTIETQY
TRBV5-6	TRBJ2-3	ASSLVAGLSADTQY
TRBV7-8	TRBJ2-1	ASSARELAGTYNEQF
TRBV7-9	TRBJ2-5	ASTKGAREGTQY
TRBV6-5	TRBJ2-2	ASSRQGAGELF
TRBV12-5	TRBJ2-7	ASGLLTTEQY
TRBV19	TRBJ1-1	ATKGQGRMNTEAF
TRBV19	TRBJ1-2	ASTPGQGIYGYT
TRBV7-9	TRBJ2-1	ASSLDSSYNEQF
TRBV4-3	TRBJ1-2	ASSQDRGHDGYT
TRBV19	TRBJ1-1	ASSIHHREAF
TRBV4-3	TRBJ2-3	ASSQDAWAGVPPSTDTQY
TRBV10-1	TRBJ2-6	ASSGGEAGANVLT
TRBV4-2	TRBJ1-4	ASSLTQIIVGTGTFTTNEKLF
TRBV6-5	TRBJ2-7	ASSYHDTPAYEQY
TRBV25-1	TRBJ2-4	ASSTREMGIQY
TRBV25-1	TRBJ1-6	ASSGQGDIYNSPLH
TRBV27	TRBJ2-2	ASSLFWPWNTGELF
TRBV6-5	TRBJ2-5	ASSYVWSELETQY
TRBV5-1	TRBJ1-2	ASSFGQPTNYGYT
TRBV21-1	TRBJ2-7	ASSKGGSGTPPYEQY
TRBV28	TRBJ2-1	ASQSPSDRDGYNEQF
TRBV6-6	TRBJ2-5	ASSRPGLIGETQY
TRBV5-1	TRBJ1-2	ASSLGTGYGYT
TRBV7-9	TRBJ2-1	ASSLFFGTGRNEQF
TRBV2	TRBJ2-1	ASSGPESVEQF
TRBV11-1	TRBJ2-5	ASSLKQKGLAGGETQY